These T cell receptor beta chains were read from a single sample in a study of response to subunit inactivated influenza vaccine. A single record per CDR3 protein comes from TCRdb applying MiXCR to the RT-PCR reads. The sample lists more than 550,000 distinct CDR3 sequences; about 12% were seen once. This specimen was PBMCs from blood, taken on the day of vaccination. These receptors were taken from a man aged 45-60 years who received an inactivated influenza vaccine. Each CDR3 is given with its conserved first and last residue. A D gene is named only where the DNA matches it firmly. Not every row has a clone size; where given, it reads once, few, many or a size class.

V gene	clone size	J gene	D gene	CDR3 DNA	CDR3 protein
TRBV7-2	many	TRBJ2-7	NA	TGTGCCAGCAGCCAAAAGCTAGAGGGCCCGGTCGAGCAGTACTTC	CASSQKLEGPVEQYF
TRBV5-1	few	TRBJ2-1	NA	TGCGCCAGCAGCCTACACGAGGGAGTGAGGAATGAGCAGTTCTTC	CASSLHEGVRNEQFF
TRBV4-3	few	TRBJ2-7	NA	TGCGCCAGCAGCCGGGTGAGGGGGACCTACGAGCAGTACTTC	CASSRVRGTYEQYF
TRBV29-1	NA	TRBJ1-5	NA	TGCAGCGTACAGGGAGGTGGCAATCAGCCCCAGCATTTT	CSVQGGGNQPQHF
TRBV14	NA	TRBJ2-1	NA	TGTGCCAGCAGCCAAGGTGGGGTTGGTGAGCAGTTCTTC	CASSQGGVGEQFF
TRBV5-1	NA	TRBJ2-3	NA	TGCGCCAGCATCCAGCTACGACAGATTCGCACAGATACGCAGTATTTT	CASIQLRQIRTDTQYF
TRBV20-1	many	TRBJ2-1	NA	TGCAGTGCTAGAGATCGTTATAGCTACAATGAGCAGTTCTTC	CSARDRYSYNEQFF
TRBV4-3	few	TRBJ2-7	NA	TGCGCCAGCAGCCAAGATCACAGGGAACCGTACTACGAGCAGTACTTC	CASSQDHREPYYEQYF
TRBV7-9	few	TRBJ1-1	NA	TGTGCCAGCAGCTTTTTGGCCAGGAACACTGAAGCTTTCTTT	CASSFLARNTEAFF
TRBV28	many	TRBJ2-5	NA	TGTGCCAGCAGTACACGGGACTTCCAAGAGACCCAGTACTTC	CASSTRDFQETQYF
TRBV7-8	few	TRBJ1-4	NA	TGTGCCAGCAGAAACAGGGCTAATGAAAAACTGTTTTTT	CASRNRANEKLFF
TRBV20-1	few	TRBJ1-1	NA	TGCAGGGGGGCCGTGGGGGCTGAAGCTTTCTTT	CRGAVGAEAFF
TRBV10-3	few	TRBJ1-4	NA	TGTGCCATCAGTGAAGTCGGGGAAAAACTGTTTTTT	CAISEVGEKLFF
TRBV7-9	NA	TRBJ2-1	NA	TGTGCCAGCAGCTTAAGCCAGGGGAGTTCCTACAATGAGCAGTTCTTC	CASSLSQGSSYNEQFF
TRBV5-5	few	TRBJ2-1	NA	TGTGCCAGCAGCTACAGGACAGTCCGGGCAGCCTACAATGAGCAGTTCTTC	CASSYRTVRAAYNEQFF
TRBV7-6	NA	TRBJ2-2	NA	TGTGCCAGCAGCTTAACGTCAGGGGCGCCCCCCGGGGAGCTGTTTTTT	CASSLTSGAPPGELFF
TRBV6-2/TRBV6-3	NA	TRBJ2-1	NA	TGTGCCAGCAGTTATACCCTCAGTCGGGACAAGGCCTACAATGAGCAGTTCTTC	CASSYTLSRDKAYNEQFF
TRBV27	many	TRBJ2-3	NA	TGTGCCAGCAGTTTATTAGCGTCCCGGGATACGCAGTATTTT	CASSLLASRDTQYF
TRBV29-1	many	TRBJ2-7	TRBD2	TGCAGCGTGTATTGGACTAGTCCCTACGAGCAGTACTTC	CSVYWTSPYEQYF
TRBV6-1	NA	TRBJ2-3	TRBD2	TGTGCCAGCATCAGACTAGCGGGGGGGTATCCGAGGCCCCAGTATTTT	CASIRLAGGYPRPQYF
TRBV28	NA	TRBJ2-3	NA	TGTGCCAGCAGTTTTGTAGCGATGGTCGATACGCAGTATTTT	CASSFVAMVDTQYF
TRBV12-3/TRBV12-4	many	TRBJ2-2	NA	TGTGCCAGCAGTACCTGGGAAGGGGACACCGGGGAGCTGTTTTTT	CASSTWEGDTGELFF
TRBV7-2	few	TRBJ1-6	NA	TGTGCCAGCAGCTTAGGAGGGACGTATAATTCACCCCTCCACTTT	CASSLGGTYNSPLHF
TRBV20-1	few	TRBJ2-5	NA	TGCAGTGCTAGGGGATCTTCATCCACCCCTGGAGAGACCCAGTACTTC	CSARGSSSTPGETQYF
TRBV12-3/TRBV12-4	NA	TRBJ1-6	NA	TGTGCCAGCAGTTTAGGGGTTTTGAATTCACCCCTCCACTTT	CASSLGVLNSPLHF
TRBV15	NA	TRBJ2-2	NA	TGTGCCACGAGGGCTAGGAGCAACACCGGGGAGCTGTTTTTT	CATRARSNTGELFF
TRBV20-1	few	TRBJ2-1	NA	TGCAGTGCGGCAGGGCAGTTCTTC	CSAAGQFF
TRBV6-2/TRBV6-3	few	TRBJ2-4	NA	TGTGCCAGCAGTAATCGTGAGACACCTCTAGCCAAAAACATTCAGTACTTC	CASSNRETPLAKNIQYF
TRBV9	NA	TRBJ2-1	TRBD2	TGTGCCAGCAGCGTGTATGAGGGCGCGGGGGGCTCCTACAATGAGCAGTTCTTC	CASSVYEGAGGSYNEQFF
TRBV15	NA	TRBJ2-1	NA	TGTGCCACCAGCAGAGACTCGAGGACCTACAATGAGCAGTTCTTC	CATSRDSRTYNEQFF
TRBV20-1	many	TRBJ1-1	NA	TGCAGTGCCCCCCCCGTTTCAGGGAGACGAGGTGAAGCTTTCTTT	CSAPPVSGRRGEAFF
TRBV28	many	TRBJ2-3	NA	TGTGCCAGCAGCCCGATAGGGGCCACAGATACGCAGTATTTT	CASSPIGATDTQYF
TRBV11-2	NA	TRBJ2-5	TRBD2	TGTGCCAGCAGCTCGACTAGCGGGAGAGTCAATTTTGAGACCCAGTACTTC	CASSSTSGRVNFETQYF
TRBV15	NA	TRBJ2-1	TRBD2	TGTGCCACCAGCAGAGATTTCTGGACTAGCTCGTCTGAGCAGTTCTTC	CATSRDFWTSSSEQFF
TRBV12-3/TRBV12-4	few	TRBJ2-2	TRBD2	TGTGCCAGCAGTATGACTAGCGGATACACCGGGGAGCTGTTTTTT	CASSMTSGYTGELFF
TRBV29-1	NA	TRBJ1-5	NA	TGCAGCGTTGGTAGCAATCAGCCCCAGCATTTT	CSVGSNQPQHF
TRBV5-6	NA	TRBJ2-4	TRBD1	TGTGCCAGCAAGGGGGCTCTAAACATTCAGTACTTC	CASKGALNIQYF
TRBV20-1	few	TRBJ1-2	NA	TGCAGTGCTAGTGACAGGCCGATCTATGGCTACACCTTC	CSASDRPIYGYTF
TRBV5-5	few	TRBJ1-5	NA	TGTGCCAGCAGCTCCTCGGACCCGAATCAGCCCCAGCATTTT	CASSSSDPNQPQHF
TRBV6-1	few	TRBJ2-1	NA	TGTGCCAGCAGGGCAAGTCTTTCAGCGTACAATGAGCAGTTCTTC	CASRASLSAYNEQFF
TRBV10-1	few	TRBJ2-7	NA	TGCGCCAGCAGTGAGGCGACAGGCCACGAGCAGTACTTC	CASSEATGHEQYF
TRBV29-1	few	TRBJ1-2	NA	TGCAGCGTTGGGGAGTCCGGGCCCGGGCTATATGGCTACACCTTC	CSVGESGPGLYGYTF
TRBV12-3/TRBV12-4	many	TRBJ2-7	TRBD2	TGTGCCAGCAGACCGACTAGCGGGGGGGCCTACGAGCAGTACTTC	CASRPTSGGAYEQYF
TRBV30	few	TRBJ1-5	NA	TGTGCCTGGAATTTAAAGGGGAGTAACAATCAGCCCCAGCATTTT	CAWNLKGSNNQPQHF
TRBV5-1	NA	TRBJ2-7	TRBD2	TGCGCCAGCAGCATGGGGCTAGCGGGGACTTACGAGCAGTACTTC	CASSMGLAGTYEQYF
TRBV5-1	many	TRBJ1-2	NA	TGCGCCAGCAGCTTGTATCCAGCAACTAACTATGGCTACACCTTC	CASSLYPATNYGYTF
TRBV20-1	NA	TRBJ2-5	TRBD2	TGCAGTGCTAGCCTAGCGGGACGCTCCCAAGAGACCCAGTACTTC	CSASLAGRSQETQYF
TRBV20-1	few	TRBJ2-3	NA	TGCAGTGCTAGAGCTCACCCCAAATCCTCGGGGGCCGTCACAGATACGCAGTATTTT	CSARAHPKSSGAVTDTQYF
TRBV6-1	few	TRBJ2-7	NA	TGTGCCAGCAGTCTCTCTGGGGACCCCTACGAGCAGTACTTC	CASSLSGDPYEQYF